These 21 T cell receptor beta chains share one sample of origin, sequenced in a study of beta chain features in type 1 diabetes. General observations from the study: Shortening that was moderate but significant affected the TCRB CDR3s of Type 1 diabetes patients in all four CD4+ subsets.

Expressed TCRB transcripts were sequenced because the entire RNA isolate underwent reverse transcription. Using immunoSEQ multiplex PCR, the repertoire was profiled, and TCRdb retains in-frame clones only, with some absent. The sample consists of some 350,000 clones, 8% to 10% of them appearing once. These TCRs' antigens remain unknown. Sample: central memory CD4+ T cells from blood. The source of these receptors is a young man with type 1 diabetes.

The chain employs TRBV7-2 and TRBJ2-5, with D possibly TRBD1 on 6 matching bases. Trimming stripped 2 bases from V and 4 bases from J, with 20 bases between. The CDR3 runs 17 residues. From germline, CDR1 is SGHTA and CDR2 FQGNSA. The CDR3 loop is CASSLFPRGPSGETQYF. The CDR3 nucleotides are TGTGCCAGCAGCTTATTCCCCAGGGGTCCCAGCGGAGAGACCCAGTACTTC.

Of note for this clone: Being one base from a much bigger clone, this may be a read error. Within the sample, other DNA sequences also encode this same CDR3. The chain joins TRBV27 to TRBJ2-7, with 11 bases aligning to TRBD1. The CDR3 loop spans 15 amino acids. The germline CDR1 and CDR2 sequences are MNHEY and SMNVEV (reference sequence). V dropped 4 bases and J dropped 2; count of bases not matched to a gene: 4. The CDR3, as DNA: TGTGCCAGCAGTTCCCCGGGACAGGGGGCCTACGAGCAGTACTTC. Residues: CASSSPGQGAYEQYF.

This clone has a handful of counts. The chain carries TRBV7-2 and TRBJ2-7, with D possibly matching TRBD2 (5 bases). Germline lookup yields CDR1 SGHTA and CDR2 FQGNSA. This CDR3 contains 15 residues. V lost 4 bases, J lost 0 bases, and 13 bases lay in between. CDR3 sequence reads: CASSSSRTSSYEQYF. CDR3 coding DNA: TGTGCCAGCAGCTCTAGCAGGACCAGCTCCTACGAGCAGTACTTC.

The chain carries TRBV6-4 and TRBJ2-1, with 9 bases aligning to TRBD1. The CDR3 is 14 residues long. V trimming: 2 bases; J trimming: 7 bases; junction bases outside the gene matches: 3. CDR1 is MRHNA, CDR2 SNTAGT, per germline. For the CDR3, the DNA is TGTGCCAGCAGTGACACAGGGGGCCGGAATGAGCAGTTCTTC. Amino acids: CASSDTGGRNEQFF.

The CDR3 protein is CASRARETEDEQYF. CDR3 nucleotides: TGTGCCAGCAGGGCCCGGGAAACCGAGGACGAGCAGTACTTC. The chain uses TRBV6-7 and TRBJ2-7; D is perhaps TRBD2 (5 bases). TRBV6-7 belongs to the ORF category, with a function that is uncertain. Trimming pared 6 bases from V and 5 bases from J, leaving 17 bases between. The CDR3 has 14 amino acids.

The sample holds a few counts of this clone. This sequence joins TRBV2 and TRBJ1-1; D remains unclear. This CDR3 is built from 14 residues. Germline loops: CDR1 SNHLY, CDR2 FYNNEI. V gave up 6 bases and J gave up 4 bases, with 15 bases separating them. CDR3: CASRSVTFGTEAFF. CDR3 sequence (DNA): TGTGCCAGCAGGTCCGTGACTTTCGGCACTGAAGCTTTCTTT. Combining the CDR3 with reference TRBV2 and TRBJ1-1 gives the whole variable domain EPEVTQTPSHQVTQMGQEVILRCVPISNHLYFYWYRQILGQKVEFLVSFYNNEISEKSEIFDDQFSVERPDGSNFTLKIRSTKLEDSAMYFCASRSVTFGTEAFFGQGTRLTVV.

This clone has more than one count but fewer than ten. V gene TRBV29-1 combines with J gene TRBJ1-1; D perhaps matches TRBD1 (5 bases). CDR1 and CDR2 from the germline V gene are SQVTM and ANQGSEA. This CDR3 is built from 14 residues. Deletions cut 6 bases from V and 2 bases from J, with 16 bases between. CDR3 sequence: CSVLTGGPNTEAFF. In DNA form, the CDR3 reads TGCAGCGTACTCACGGGGGGACCCAACACTGAAGCTTTCTTT.

The table lists this clone with a few counts. The chain couples TRBV5-1 to TRBJ2-2; no reliable D call. V was shortened by 0 bases and J by 5 bases, with 11 bases between the two germline ends. This CDR3 spans 15 amino acids. Germline V gene sequence: CDR1 SGHRS, CDR2 YFSETQ. CDR3 residues: CASSLVTDVTGELFF. CDR3 nucleotides: TGCGCCAGCAGCTTGGTAACAGACGTAACCGGGGAGCTGTTTTTT.

In this sample, this clone turned up a few times. This specimen includes other DNA sequences encoding the same CDR3. This chain uses TRBV30 with TRBJ2-7; 7 bases align to TRBD1. This CDR3 has 17 amino acids. After removal of 1 base from V and 0 bases from J, the junction contained 12 bases not matched to a gene. Per germline, CDR1 GTSNPN and CDR2 SVGIG (reference sequence). In DNA, the CDR3 is TGTGCCTGGAGTGAGAAGACCGGGACAGTGAGCTCCTACGAGCAGTACTTC. It encodes CAWSEKTGTVSSYEQYF.

The chain recombines TRBV7-2 with TRBJ2-1; 8 bases line up with TRBD2. Trimming cost V 7 bases and J 5 bases; bases outside gene matches: 13. Looked up from germline, CDR1 is SGHTA and CDR2 is FQGNSA. CDR3 length: 16 amino acids. The DNA of the CDR3 is TGTGCCAGCACTATCAGAGGGGCGGGAGGAAACAATGAGCAGTTCTTC. Translated: CASTIRGAGGNNEQFF. The entire variable domain, with the rest obtained from reference TRBV7-2 and TRBJ2-1, is as follows: GAGVSQSPSNKVTEKGKDVELRCDPISGHTALYWYRQSLGQGLEFLIYFQGNSAPDKSGLPSDRFSAERTGGSVSTLTIQRTQQEDSAVYLCASTIRGAGGNNEQFFGPGTRLTVL.

The genes are TRBV5-4 and TRBJ2-3, with 7 positions matching TRBD2. The CDR3 spans 16 residues. V lost 6 bases, J lost 1 base, and 11 bases stayed unmatched. CDR1 SGHNT and CDR2 YYREEE come from the germline V gene (reference sequence). The CDR3 is CASTPGGLSGTDTQYF. The CDR3 DNA reads as TGTGCCAGCACCCCGGGGGGTCTTAGCGGCACAGATACGCAGTATTTT. The full variable domain, rest sourced from reference TRBV5-4 and TRBJ2-3, is ETGVTQSPTHLIKTRGQQVTLRCSSQSGHNTVSWYQQALGQGPQFIFQYYREEENGRGNFPPRFSGLQFPNYSSELNVNALELDDSALYLCASTPGGLSGTDTQYFGPGTRLTVL.

This clone was observed a few times. The chain employs TRBV11-2 and TRBJ2-7; no definite D call. Trimming took 0 bases from V and 0 from J, leaving 12 bases between them. This CDR3 region has 16 residues. Germline values: CDR1 SGHAT, CDR2 FQNNGV. CDR3 nucleotides: TGTGCCAGCAGCTTAGAGCCTCGGCTCGTCTCCTACGAGCAGTACTTC. This gives the protein CASSLEPRLVSYEQYF.

This clone was seen a handful of times. The J gene is TRBJ1-5, the V gene TRBV6-5; D gene uncertain. V shed 6 bases and J shed 3 bases, with 9 bases lying between them. The V gene's germline CDR1 is MNHEY and CDR2 SVGAGI. CDR3 length: 13 residues. CDR3 DNA: TGTGCCAGCAGAAAGGGTTTCAATCAGCCCCAGCATTTT. This codes for CASRKGFNQPQHF.

The chain links TRBV5-6 to TRBJ2-5; D is ambiguous. The CDR3 consists of 15 residues. Trimming removed 0 bases from V and 0 bases from J, with 9 bases in between. Germline values: CDR1 SGHDT, CDR2 YYEEEE. CDR3 loop: CASSLERSNQETQYF. CDR3 coding DNA: TGTGCCAGCAGCTTGGAACGTAGCAACCAAGAGACCCAGTACTTC. The complete variable domain, with remaining parts taken from reference TRBV5-6 and TRBJ2-5, reads DAGVTQSPTHLIKTRGQQVTLRCSPKSGHDTVSWYQQALGQGPQFIFQYYEEEERQRGNFPDRFSGHQFPNYSSELNVNALLLGDSALYLCASSLERSNQETQYFGPGTRLLVL.

This clone was recorded a few times. CDR3 sequence reads: CASSLKFSGGTEAFF. In DNA, the CDR3 is TGTGCCAGCAGTTTAAAATTTAGTGGGGGCACTGAAGCTTTCTTT. J is TRBJ1-1 and V is TRBV27; maybe TRBD1 (5 bases). Trimming pared 2 bases from V and 4 bases from J, leaving 14 bases between. In germline, CDR1 is MNHEY, CDR2 SMNVEV (reference sequence). The CDR3 spans 15 residues.

This clone was seen many times. V is TRBV5-1 and J is TRBJ2-2; TRBD2 agrees at 8 bases. V lost 4 bases to trimming and J lost 0 bases; unmatched junction nucleotides: 11. There are 18 residues in the CDR3. Germline CDR1 reads SGHRS; CDR2 reads YFSETQ. The CDR3: CASSPSTSAAANTGELFF. The DNA for the CDR3 is TGCGCCAGCAGCCCTTCGACTAGCGCCGCCGCGAACACCGGGGAGCTGTTTTTT.

This clone was seen a few times. This chain links TRBV5-1 with TRBJ2-2; 8 nucleotides align to TRBD2. After removal of 0 bases from V and 4 bases from J, the junction contained 5 bases not matched to a gene. This CDR3 is built from 16 residues. Germline CDR1 reads SGHRS; CDR2 reads YFSETQ. The DNA of the CDR3 is TGCGCCAGCAGCTTGGCACCCAGCGGGGGCACCGGGGAGCTGTTTTTT. Protein sequence: CASSLAPSGGTGELFF.

V usage is TRBV5-1 and J usage is TRBJ2-7; D possibly corresponds to TRBD1 (7 bases). Deletions cut 4 bases from V and 0 bases from J, with 14 bases between. CDR1 is SGHRS and CDR2 is YFSETQ in the germline V gene. CDR3 size: 15 residues. The CDR3 loop is CASSPRGQFSYEQYF. CDR3 nucleotides: TGCGCCAGCAGCCCGCGGGGACAGTTCTCCTACGAGCAGTACTTC. The whole variable domain, filled in from reference TRBV5-1 and TRBJ2-7, reads KAGVTQTPRYLIKTRGQQVTLSCSPISGHRSVSWYQQTPGQGLQFLFEYFSETQRNKGNFPGRFSGRQFSNSRSEMNVSTLELGDSALYLCASSPRGQFSYEQYFGPGTRLTVT.

The gene calls are TRBV27 and TRBJ1-2; D possibly corresponds to TRBD1 (6 bases). The CDR3 contains 15 residues. The germline V gene has CDR1 MNHEY and CDR2 SMNVEV (reference sequence). With 2 bases removed from V and 4 bases from J, the gap between germline ends came to 14 bases. The CDR3 protein is CASSLGFRGGYGYTF. The CDR3 bases are TGTGCCAGCAGTTTAGGATTCAGGGGCGGCTATGGCTACACCTTC.

The table lists this clone with a few counts. The gene calls are TRBV9 and TRBJ2-5; D is perhaps TRBD2 (6 bases). V lost 0 bases and J 9 bases, leaving 12 bases between the germline ends. This CDR3 has 13 amino acids. Germline V lookup: CDR1 SGDLS, CDR2 YYNGEE. CDR3 coding DNA: TGTGCCAGCAGCGTAGGAGGACCGGGGGCCCAGTACTTC. Protein: CASSVGGPGAQYF.

This clone was counted between two and nine times. A clone one base away is much larger, so this may be a read error. The V call is TRBV7-8, the J call TRBJ2-1; D is ambiguous. V dropped 4 bases and J dropped 3 bases, with 1 base sitting between them. The germline CDR1 and CDR2 sequences are SGHVS and FQNEAQ. This CDR3 is built from 11 residues. The CDR3: CASSYYNEQFF. CDR3 DNA: TGTGCCAGCAGCTACTACAATGAGCAGTTCTTC.